The sequence of this T cell receptor beta chain was determined in a study of CD8+ T cells in alopecia areata. On the study more broadly: Administration of oral tofacitinib to treated patients was at 5 to 10 mg twice daily. The study, taken as a whole, reports: Normal scalp showed lower clonality than lesional scalp, especially alopecia totalis/universalis.

Sequencing templates came from extracted RNA that was reverse transcribed into cDNA. TCRdb's copy holds only in-frame clones and misses some; the assay was immunoSEQ multiplex PCR. The table records about 120,000 clones, about 46% of them present only once. The V end was cut by 0 bases, the J end by 7 bases, with 19 bases between. CDR3 length equals 17 residues. Germline assignment: CDR1 LNHNV and CDR2 YYDKDF (reference sequence). Only a few counts were recorded for this clone. The antigen remains undetermined. This sample comprised CD8+ T cells sorted from blood, obtained at week 0. The genes are TRBV15 and TRBJ2-4; unclear D gene. The sequence came from a human donor with alopecia areata. Here the CDR3 reads CATSRDRVVRGSNIQYF. The DNA of the CDR3 is TGTGCCACCAGCAGAGATCGAGTGGTTAGAGGCTCGAACATTCAGTACTTC.